The clone carrying this T cell receptor (beta chain) was seen a handful of times. Its cognate antigen is unknown. This entry comes from a study of response to subunit inactivated influenza vaccine. Study conclusions and caveats: Authors proposed each seasonal influenza vaccination draws in few new T cells.

This CDR3 contains 19 residues. J gave up 1 base and V 0 bases, and 7 bases lay outside the gene matches. Germline V gene data show CDR1 as ENHRY and CDR2 as SYGVKD. A single record per CDR3 protein comes from TCRdb applying MiXCR to the RT-PCR reads. The repertoire holds hundreds of thousands of distinct CDR3 sequences, with around 15% as singletons. V and J are TRBV10-3 and TRBJ2-2, with TRBD2 matching 11 bases. This receptor was taken from a middle-aged man who received an inactivated influenza vaccine. Sequenced material: PBMCs from blood, taken roughly 2 weeks before vaccination. The CDR3 sequence is CAISESPGLADQNTGELFF. In DNA, the CDR3 is TGTGCCATCAGTGAGTCGCCGGGACTAGCGGATCAGAACACCGGGGAGCTGTTTTTT.